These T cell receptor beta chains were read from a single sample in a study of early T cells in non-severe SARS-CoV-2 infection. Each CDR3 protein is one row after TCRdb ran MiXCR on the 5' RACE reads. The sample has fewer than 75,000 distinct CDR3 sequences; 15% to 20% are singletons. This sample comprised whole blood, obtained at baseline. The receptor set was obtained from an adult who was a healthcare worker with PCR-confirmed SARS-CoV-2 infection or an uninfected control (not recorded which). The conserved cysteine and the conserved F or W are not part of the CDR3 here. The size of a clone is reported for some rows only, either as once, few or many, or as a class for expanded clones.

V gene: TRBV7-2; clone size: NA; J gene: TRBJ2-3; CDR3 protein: ASSLAPSGRAADTQY
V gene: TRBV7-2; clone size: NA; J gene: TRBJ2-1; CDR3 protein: ASSLLGFEQF
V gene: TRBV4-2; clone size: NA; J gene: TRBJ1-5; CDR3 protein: ASSQDWQGIRQPQH
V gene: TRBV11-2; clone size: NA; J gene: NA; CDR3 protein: ASSFRTSGRVADTQH
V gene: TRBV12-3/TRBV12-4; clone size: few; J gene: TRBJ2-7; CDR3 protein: ASNPGAGEQY
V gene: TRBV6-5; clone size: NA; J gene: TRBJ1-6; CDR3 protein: ASSYSRVNSPLH
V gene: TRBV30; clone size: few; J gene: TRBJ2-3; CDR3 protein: AWKGLGTLQY
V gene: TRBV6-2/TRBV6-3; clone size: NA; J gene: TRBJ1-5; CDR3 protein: ASRGQGWNRPQH
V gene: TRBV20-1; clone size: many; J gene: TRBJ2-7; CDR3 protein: SASPGTVGEQY
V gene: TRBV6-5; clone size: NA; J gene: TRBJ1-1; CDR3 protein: ASSYGQAMNTEAF
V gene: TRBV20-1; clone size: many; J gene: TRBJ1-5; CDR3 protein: SAREAAGIGSNQPQH
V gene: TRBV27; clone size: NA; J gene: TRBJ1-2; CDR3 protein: ASRKGYGYT
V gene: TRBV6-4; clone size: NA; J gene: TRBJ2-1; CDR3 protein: ASSEAGGNYNEQF
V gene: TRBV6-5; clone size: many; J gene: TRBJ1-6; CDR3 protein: ASSYKSYNSPLH
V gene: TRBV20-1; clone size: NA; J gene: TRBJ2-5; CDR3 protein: SARGSTETQY
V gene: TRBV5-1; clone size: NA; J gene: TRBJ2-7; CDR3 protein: ASSFQGYEQY
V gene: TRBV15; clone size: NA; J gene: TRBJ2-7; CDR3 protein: ATSRDRLAGYEQY
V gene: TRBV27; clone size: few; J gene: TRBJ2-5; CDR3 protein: ASSFRGGRETQY
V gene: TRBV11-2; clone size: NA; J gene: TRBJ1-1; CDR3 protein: ASSNGGGTEAF
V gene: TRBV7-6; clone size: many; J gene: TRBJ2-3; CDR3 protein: ASSLRPSGHTDTQY
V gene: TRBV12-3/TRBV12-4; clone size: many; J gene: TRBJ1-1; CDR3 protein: ASSLGDRNSEAF
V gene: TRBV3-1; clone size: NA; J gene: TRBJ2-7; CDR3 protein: ASSLDLAGGSEQY
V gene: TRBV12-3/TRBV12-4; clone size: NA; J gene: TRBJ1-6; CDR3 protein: ASSLRQGSSPLH
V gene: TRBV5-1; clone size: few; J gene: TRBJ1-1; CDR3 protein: ASSLASGGPTEAF
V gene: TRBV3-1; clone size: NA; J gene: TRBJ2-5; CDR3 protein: ASSQGRGVVETQY
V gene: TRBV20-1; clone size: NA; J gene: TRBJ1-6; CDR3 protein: SARLQGVYNSPLH
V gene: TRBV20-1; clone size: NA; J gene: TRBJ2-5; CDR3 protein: SARDPSGRQETQY
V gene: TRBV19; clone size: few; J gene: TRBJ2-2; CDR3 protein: ASRSGGPNTGELF
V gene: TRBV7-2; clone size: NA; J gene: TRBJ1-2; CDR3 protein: ASSLGGWGAGYT
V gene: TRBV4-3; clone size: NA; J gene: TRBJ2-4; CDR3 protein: ASSQTAGVGKNIQY
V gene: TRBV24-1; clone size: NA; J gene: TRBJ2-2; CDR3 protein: ATMRKNTGELF
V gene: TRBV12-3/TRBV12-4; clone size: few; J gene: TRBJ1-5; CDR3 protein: ASSLWRNNQPQH
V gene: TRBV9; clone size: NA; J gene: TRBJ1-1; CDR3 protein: ASSNDVNTEAF
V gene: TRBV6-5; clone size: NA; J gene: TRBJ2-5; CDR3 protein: ASSRTPEETQY
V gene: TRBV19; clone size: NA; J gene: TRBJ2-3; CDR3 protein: ASSTNPDTQY
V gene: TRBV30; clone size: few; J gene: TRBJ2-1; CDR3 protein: AWSPHGGALNLGSYNEQF
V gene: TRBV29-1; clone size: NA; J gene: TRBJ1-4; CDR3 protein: SGGETREKLF
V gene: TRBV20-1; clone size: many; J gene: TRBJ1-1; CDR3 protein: SARRTSTEAF
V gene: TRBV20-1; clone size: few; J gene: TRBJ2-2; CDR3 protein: SARDVQVTGELF
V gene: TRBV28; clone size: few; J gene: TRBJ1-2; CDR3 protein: ASSVDRNYGYT
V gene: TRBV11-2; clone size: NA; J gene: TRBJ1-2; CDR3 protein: ASSFQGARGYT
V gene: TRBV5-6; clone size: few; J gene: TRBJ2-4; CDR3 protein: ASSLRTRGNIQY
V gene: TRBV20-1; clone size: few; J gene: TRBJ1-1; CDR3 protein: SARDPGTGDDRAF
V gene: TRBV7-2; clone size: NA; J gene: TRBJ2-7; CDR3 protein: ASSLTGEPYEQY
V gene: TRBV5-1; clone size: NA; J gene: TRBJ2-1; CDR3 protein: ASSLGQGYNEQF
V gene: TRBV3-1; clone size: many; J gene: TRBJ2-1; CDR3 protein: ASSQDLELSYNEQF
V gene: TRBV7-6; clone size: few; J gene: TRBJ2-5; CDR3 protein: ASSPRLAEEGETQY
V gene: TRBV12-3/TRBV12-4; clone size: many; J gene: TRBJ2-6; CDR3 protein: ASSFLNVLT
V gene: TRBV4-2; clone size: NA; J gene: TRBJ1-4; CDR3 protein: ASSQGTAENEKLF
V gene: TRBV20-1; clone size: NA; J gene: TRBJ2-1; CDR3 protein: SARYLGVYNEQF